This is a list of T cell receptor beta chains from one sample in a study of early stage breast cancer tumors. The repertoire was sequenced with immunoSEQ multiplex PCR; TCRdb's copy has only in-frame clones and lacks some. The sample contains about 72,000 clones, around 80% of which appear only once. Input material: blood. These receptors were collected from a person aged 55 to 75 with breast cancer. Both conserved end residues are part of each CDR3. A D gene is named only where the DNA matches it firmly. Rows give clone size only sometimes, using once, few, many, or a class for an expanded clone.

-,-,TRBV5-1,TRBJ2-3,TGCGCCAGCAGCCGTTGGGTTGATACAGATACGCAGTATTTT,CASSRWVDTDTQYF
TRBD1,-,TRBV7-3,TRBJ2-5,TGTGCCAGCAGCTCGGACAGGGGGCCGGAGACCCAGTACTTC,CASSSDRGPETQYF
-,-,TRBV7-8,TRBJ1-1,TGTGCCAGCAGCTTAGGGCCAGGGAACACTGAAGCTTTCTTT,CASSLGPGNTEAFF
TRBD1,-,TRBV6-6,TRBJ1-2,TGTGCCAGCAATATGGTACAGGGGAATGGCTACACCTTC,CASNMVQGNGYTF
-,-,TRBV5-1,TRBJ1-2,TGCGCCAGCAGCTTGGAAAGGGGAGAGAACTATGGCTACACCTTC,CASSLERGENYGYTF
-,-,TRBV14,TRBJ2-3,TGTGCCAGCAGCCAAGGTAGTCTAGCAGAAACAGATACGCAGTATTTT,CASSQGSLAETDTQYF
TRBD2,once,TRBV10-3,TRBJ2-3,TGTGCCATCGCGCACGTACTAGCGGGAGATGGAGATACGCAGTATTTT,CAIAHVLAGDGDTQYF
-,once,TRBV5-1,TRBJ1-3,TGCGCCAGCAGCGTGGGGCCCTCCGGTTCTGGAAACACCATATATTTT,CASSVGPSGSGNTIYF
TRBD2,-,TRBV6-6,TRBJ2-2,TGTGCCTCTAGCGGGGCGAACACCGGGGAGCTGTTTTTT,CASSGANTGELFF
-,-,TRBV6-6,TRBJ1-5,TGTGCCAGCATGGGGGGTAGTAATCAGCCCCAGCATTTT,CASMGGSNQPQHF
-,few,TRBV14,TRBJ2-5,TGTGCCAGCAGCCAAGAAGAGACCCAGTACTTC,CASSQEETQYF
-,-,TRBV15,TRBJ1-6,TGTGCCACCAGCAGAGAGCCGACCAGGGGCCGGAATTCACCCCTCCACTTT,CATSREPTRGRNSPLHF
-,-,TRBV7-2,TRBJ2-1,TGTGCCAGCAGCCTCCCCCAGGGCTACAATGAGCAGTTCTTC,CASSLPQGYNEQFF
-,-,TRBV28,TRBJ2-1,TGTGCCAGCTGCCTGGGGGGCCCATACAATGAGCAGTTCTTC,CASCLGGPYNEQFF
TRBD1,-,TRBV7-9,TRBJ2-6,TGTGCCAGCAGCTCGAATAGGGCAGGGGGCTCTGGGGCCAACGTCCTGACTTTC,CASSSNRAGGSGANVLTF
TRBD2,-,TRBV4-3,TRBJ2-7,TGCGCCAGCAGCCAAGGTGGAACTAGCGGGAGTCAGCAGTACTTC,CASSQGGTSGSQQYF
TRBD1,-,TRBV4-1,TRBJ2-2,TGCGCCAGCAGCCTAAGGACAGGGAACACCGGGGAGCTGTTTTTT,CASSLRTGNTGELFF
-,-,TRBV7-2,TRBJ2-1,TGTGCCAGCACCTCCGGGGCGCAACGGAGAGGTGAGCAGTTCTTC,CASTSGAQRRGEQFF
TRBD1,-,TRBV10-3,TRBJ2-1,TGTGCCATCAGACGGGACAGGGAAGCCTACAATGAGCAGTTCTTC,CAIRRDREAYNEQFF
TRBD1,-,TRBV7-9,TRBJ2-7,TGTGCCAGCAGCTTAGCGGGACAGGGGTTCTACGAGCAGTACTTC,CASSLAGQGFYEQYF
TRBD2,-,TRBV30,TRBJ2-1,TGTGCCTGGAGTGTACGAGCGGGGGGGGATGAGCAGTTCTTC,CAWSVRAGGDEQFF
-,-,TRBV9,TRBJ1-1,TGCTTCTTAAGAGCTTGGAGGGCAGCTTTCTTT,CFLRAWRAAFF
TRBD1,medium-sized,TRBV10-3,TRBJ2-7,TGTGCCATCAGTGACCCTGGGACAGGGGGCGAGCAGTACTTC,CAISDPGTGGEQYF
-,-,TRBV7-3,TRBJ1-2,TGTGCCAGCGGGTTGGCAGCGATCTATGGCTACACCTTC,CASGLAAIYGYTF
TRBD1,-,TRBV7-9,TRBJ2-2,TGTGCCAGCAGCCATTCCCTGAACAGGGGGGTGAACACCGGGGAGCTGTTTTTT,CASSHSLNRGVNTGELFF
TRBD1,-,TRBV29-1,TRBJ1-1,TGCAGCGGCGGGGACAGCACTGAAGCTTTCTTT,CSGGDSTEAFF
TRBD2,-,TRBV7-9,TRBJ2-3,TGTGCCAGCAGCCCCGGACTAGCGGGGGGGCCCGCCATGGCAGATACGCAGTATTTT,CASSPGLAGGPAMADTQYF
-,-,TRBV20-1,TRBJ1-4,TGCAGTGCTAGAGTACGTGAAAAACTGTTTTTT,CSARVREKLFF
TRBD1,-,TRBV19,TRBJ2-7,TGTGCCAGTAGGCCTGGACAGGGCGATTACGAGCAGTACTTC,CASRPGQGDYEQYF
-,-,TRBV2,TRBJ1-2,TGTGCCAGCAGTCTTCTCGGGACCCTTTATGGCTACACCTTC,CASSLLGTLYGYTF
TRBD2,-,TRBV19,TRBJ2-3,TGTGCCAGTAGTATCCTCGCGGGAGCCAGAGGAGATACGCAGTATTTT,CASSILAGARGDTQYF
-,-,TRBV30,TRBJ2-2,TGTGCCTGGAGAGACACCGGGGAGCTGTTTTTT,CAWRDTGELFF
-,-,TRBV7-9,TRBJ2-1,TGTGCCAGCAGCGCAGGGGGGAGCTCCTACAATGAGCAGTTCTTC,CASSAGGSSYNEQFF
-,few,TRBV30,TRBJ2-1,TGTGCCTGGACCCCAGGGGGGAGCTGGCAGTTCTTC,CAWTPGGSWQFF
-,-,TRBV15,TRBJ2-5,TGTGCCACCAGCAGGGAAGGGCGGGGTGGGGGAGAGACCCAGTACTTC,CATSREGRGGGETQYF
-,-,TRBV6-5,TRBJ1-2,TGTGCCAGCAGACCCGACAGTCTCTATGGCTACACCTTC,CASRPDSLYGYTF